The rows below give T cell receptor beta chains drawn from one sample of a study of identical twins. A single record per CDR3 protein comes from TCRdb applying MiXCR to the 5' RACE reads. Altogether 400,000 to 500,000 distinct CDR3 sequences are present, 13% to 15% being singletons, with the ten largest covering approximately 1%. These data are also associated with another study on yellow fever vaccine responses in identical twins.

Sequences were obtained from CD4+ T cells sorted from blood. The receptors originated from a woman younger than 35 in good health. Each CDR3 is given with its conserved first and last residue. A D gene is named only where the DNA matches it firmly. Size is omitted from some rows. Given values are once, few, many or a class for expanded clones.

d_call	v_call	j_call	clone_size	cdr3_nt	cdr3_aa
NA	TRBV29-1	TRBJ2-2	few	TGCAGCGTTGAAGGTAGAACGAACACCGGGGAGCTGTTTTTT	CSVEGRTNTGELFF
NA	TRBV7-2	TRBJ2-7	many	TGTGCCAGCAGCTTAGAAAAAACCTACGAGCAGTACTTC	CASSLEKTYEQYF
TRBD1	TRBV18	TRBJ2-7	few	TGTGCCAGCTCATGGGACAGGGGGTCCCACGAGCAGTACTTC	CASSWDRGSHEQYF
TRBD2	TRBV15	TRBJ2-1	NA	TGTGCCACCAGCAGAGATTTGGGGCGGGAGCGGAATGAGCAGTTCTTC	CATSRDLGRERNEQFF
TRBD2	TRBV28	TRBJ2-5	few	TGTGCCAGCAGCCCCGGGTGGGGCGGGAGAACGCCGGCTTGGGAGACCCAGTACTTC	CASSPGWGGRTPAWETQYF
NA	TRBV3-1	TRBJ2-7	NA	TGTGCCAGCAGCCAACTCTCTAGCAAACCTTACGAGCAGTACTTC	CASSQLSSKPYEQYF
TRBD1	TRBV28	TRBJ1-4	NA	TGTGCCAGCAGTGCCTCCGGGACAGGCGGTGAAAAACTGTTTTTT	CASSASGTGGEKLFF
NA	TRBV7-8	TRBJ1-1	few	TGTGCCAGCAGCTCAATCTTTCAGGGCGACACTGAAGCTTTCTTT	CASSSIFQGDTEAFF
NA	TRBV5-1	TRBJ2-7	NA	TGTGCCAGCAGCTTAGAACGGGGTACCTACGAGCAGTACTTC	CASSLERGTYEQYF
TRBD2	TRBV7-2	TRBJ2-1	NA	TGTGCCAGCAGCTTAAGGGGCGGGGGGCGAGGCAATGAGCAGTTCTTC	CASSLRGGGRGNEQFF
TRBD1	TRBV7-9	TRBJ2-7	NA	TGTGCCAGCTGGGGACAGGGGGCGTACGAGCAGTACTTC	CASWGQGAYEQYF
NA	TRBV2	TRBJ1-4	NA	TGTGCCAGCACGGGACGGATGGTTGAAAAACTGTTTTTT	CASTGRMVEKLFF
NA	TRBV6-5	TRBJ2-1	many	TGTGCCAGCAGTTACGCCGGCGTAGGATACAATGAGCAGTTCTTC	CASSYAGVGYNEQFF
TRBD2	TRBV5-6	TRBJ2-4	NA	TGTGCCAGCAGCGTGGCGTGGGGAGGGCTAGCCAAAAACATTCAGTACTTC	CASSVAWGGLAKNIQYF
TRBD1	TRBV27	TRBJ1-6	NA	TGTGCCAGCAGTTCCAGACAGGGACATAATTCACCCCTCCACTTT	CASSSRQGHNSPLHF
TRBD2	TRBV5-1	TRBJ2-3	many	TGCGCCAGCAGCTTGGGCGGGAGGGCCACAGATACGCAGTATTTT	CASSLGGRATDTQYF
TRBD2	TRBV6-2/TRBV6-3	TRBJ2-1	NA	TGTGCCAGCAGTTTCCTAGCCCCCCCCTCCGGGACTAGCATGGCTGAGCAGTTCTTC	CASSFLAPPSGTSMAEQFF
TRBD2	TRBV6-1	TRBJ2-3	few	TGTGCCAGCAGAAGGGGACTAGCGGGAGATTTGGATACGCAGTATTTT	CASRRGLAGDLDTQYF
NA	TRBV18	TRBJ2-7	NA	TGTGCCAGCTCACCGCGGGACGGATCCTACGAGCAGTACTTC	CASSPRDGSYEQYF
NA	TRBV28	TRBJ2-1	few	TGTGCCAGCAGAGAACAGCGTGAGCAGTTCTTC	CASREQREQFF
NA	TRBV28	TRBJ2-1	NA	TGTGCCAGCAGTTTTGGCGGGACCAACTACAATGAGCAGTTCTTC	CASSFGGTNYNEQFF
NA	TRBV11-2	TRBJ1-1	few	TGTGCCAGCAGCTTTCAGGGGTTGGTGACTGAAGCTTTCTTT	CASSFQGLVTEAFF
NA	TRBV10-3	TRBJ2-7	few	TGTGCCATCAGTGAGACAGGGAGAGAGCAGTACTTC	CAISETGREQYF
NA	TRBV24-1	TRBJ2-7	few	TGTGCCACCAGTGATGCAGACAGGACCTACGAGCAGTACTTC	CATSDADRTYEQYF
TRBD2	TRBV5-1	TRBJ2-5	NA	TGCGCCAGCAGCGAACAACTAGCGAATAAAGAGACCCAGTACTTC	CASSEQLANKETQYF
NA	TRBV4-3	TRBJ2-7	many	TGCGCCAGCAGCCGCGGGACATCCGGGTCCTACGAGCAGTACTTC	CASSRGTSGSYEQYF
TRBD1	TRBV28	TRBJ2-2	NA	TGTGCCAGCAGTCTTCCGGGACAGGTACTTCGGGAGCTGTTTTTT	CASSLPGQVLRELFF
TRBD2	TRBV27	TRBJ2-7	NA	TGTACCAGCAGCGGCACCCCCGGGACTAGCCCCCACGAGCAGTACTTC	CTSSGTPGTSPHEQYF